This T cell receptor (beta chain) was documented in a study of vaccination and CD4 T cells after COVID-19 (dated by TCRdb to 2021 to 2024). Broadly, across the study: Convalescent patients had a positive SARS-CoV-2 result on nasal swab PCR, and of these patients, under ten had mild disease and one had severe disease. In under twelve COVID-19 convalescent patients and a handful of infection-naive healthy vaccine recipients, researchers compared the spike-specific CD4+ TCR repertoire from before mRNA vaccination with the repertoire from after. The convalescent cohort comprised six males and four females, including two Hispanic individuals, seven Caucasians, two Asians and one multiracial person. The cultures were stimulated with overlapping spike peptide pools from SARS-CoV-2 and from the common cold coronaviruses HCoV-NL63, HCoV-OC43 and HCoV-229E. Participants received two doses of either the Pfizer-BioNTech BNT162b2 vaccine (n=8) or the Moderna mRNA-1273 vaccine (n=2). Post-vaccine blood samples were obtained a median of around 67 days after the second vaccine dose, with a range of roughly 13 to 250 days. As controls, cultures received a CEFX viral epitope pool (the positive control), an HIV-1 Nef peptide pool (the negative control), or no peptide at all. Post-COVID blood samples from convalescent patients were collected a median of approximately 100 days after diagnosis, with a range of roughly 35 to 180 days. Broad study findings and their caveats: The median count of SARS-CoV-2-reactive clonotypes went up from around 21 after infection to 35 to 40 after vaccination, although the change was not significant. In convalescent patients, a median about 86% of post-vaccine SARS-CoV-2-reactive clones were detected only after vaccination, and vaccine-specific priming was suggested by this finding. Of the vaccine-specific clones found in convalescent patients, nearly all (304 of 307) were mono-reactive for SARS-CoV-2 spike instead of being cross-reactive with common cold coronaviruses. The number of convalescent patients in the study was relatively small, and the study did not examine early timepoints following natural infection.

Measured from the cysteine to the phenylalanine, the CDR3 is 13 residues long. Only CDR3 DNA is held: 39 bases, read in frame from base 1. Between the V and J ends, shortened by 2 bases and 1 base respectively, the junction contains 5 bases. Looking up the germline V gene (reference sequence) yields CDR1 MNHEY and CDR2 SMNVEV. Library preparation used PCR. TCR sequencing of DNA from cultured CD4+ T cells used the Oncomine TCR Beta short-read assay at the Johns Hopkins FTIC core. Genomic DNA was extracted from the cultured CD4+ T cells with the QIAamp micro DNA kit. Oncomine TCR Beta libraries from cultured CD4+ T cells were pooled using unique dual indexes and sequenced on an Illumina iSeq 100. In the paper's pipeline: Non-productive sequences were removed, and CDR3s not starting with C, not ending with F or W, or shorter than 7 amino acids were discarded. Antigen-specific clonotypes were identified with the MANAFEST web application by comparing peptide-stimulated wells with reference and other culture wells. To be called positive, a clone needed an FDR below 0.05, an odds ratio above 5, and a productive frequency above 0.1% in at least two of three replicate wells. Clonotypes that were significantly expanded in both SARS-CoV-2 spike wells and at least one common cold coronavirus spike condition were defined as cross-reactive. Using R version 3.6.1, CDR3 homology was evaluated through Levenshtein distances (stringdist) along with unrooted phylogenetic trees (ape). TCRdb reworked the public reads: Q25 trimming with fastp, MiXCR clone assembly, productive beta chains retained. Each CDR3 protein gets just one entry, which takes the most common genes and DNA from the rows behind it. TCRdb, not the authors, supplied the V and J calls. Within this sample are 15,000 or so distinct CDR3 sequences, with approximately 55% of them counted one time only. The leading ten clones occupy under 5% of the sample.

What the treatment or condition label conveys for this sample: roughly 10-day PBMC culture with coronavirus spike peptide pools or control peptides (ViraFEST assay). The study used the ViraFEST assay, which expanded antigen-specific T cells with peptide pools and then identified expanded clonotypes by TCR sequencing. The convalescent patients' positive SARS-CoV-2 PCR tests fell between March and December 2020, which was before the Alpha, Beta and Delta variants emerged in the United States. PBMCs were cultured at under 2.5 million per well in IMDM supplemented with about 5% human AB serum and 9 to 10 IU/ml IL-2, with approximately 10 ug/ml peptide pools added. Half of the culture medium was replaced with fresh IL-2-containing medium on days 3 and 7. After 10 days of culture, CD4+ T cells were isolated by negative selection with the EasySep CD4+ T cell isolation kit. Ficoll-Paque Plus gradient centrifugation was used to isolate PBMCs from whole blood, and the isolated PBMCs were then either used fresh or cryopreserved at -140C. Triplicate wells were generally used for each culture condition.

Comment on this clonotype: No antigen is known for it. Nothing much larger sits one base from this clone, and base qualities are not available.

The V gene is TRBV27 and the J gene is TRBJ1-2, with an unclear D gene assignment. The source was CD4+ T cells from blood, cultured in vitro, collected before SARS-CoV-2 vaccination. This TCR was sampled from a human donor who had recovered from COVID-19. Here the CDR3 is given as CASSLTSNYGYTF. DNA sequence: TGTGCCAGCAGTTTAACCAGTAACTATGGCTACACCTTC.